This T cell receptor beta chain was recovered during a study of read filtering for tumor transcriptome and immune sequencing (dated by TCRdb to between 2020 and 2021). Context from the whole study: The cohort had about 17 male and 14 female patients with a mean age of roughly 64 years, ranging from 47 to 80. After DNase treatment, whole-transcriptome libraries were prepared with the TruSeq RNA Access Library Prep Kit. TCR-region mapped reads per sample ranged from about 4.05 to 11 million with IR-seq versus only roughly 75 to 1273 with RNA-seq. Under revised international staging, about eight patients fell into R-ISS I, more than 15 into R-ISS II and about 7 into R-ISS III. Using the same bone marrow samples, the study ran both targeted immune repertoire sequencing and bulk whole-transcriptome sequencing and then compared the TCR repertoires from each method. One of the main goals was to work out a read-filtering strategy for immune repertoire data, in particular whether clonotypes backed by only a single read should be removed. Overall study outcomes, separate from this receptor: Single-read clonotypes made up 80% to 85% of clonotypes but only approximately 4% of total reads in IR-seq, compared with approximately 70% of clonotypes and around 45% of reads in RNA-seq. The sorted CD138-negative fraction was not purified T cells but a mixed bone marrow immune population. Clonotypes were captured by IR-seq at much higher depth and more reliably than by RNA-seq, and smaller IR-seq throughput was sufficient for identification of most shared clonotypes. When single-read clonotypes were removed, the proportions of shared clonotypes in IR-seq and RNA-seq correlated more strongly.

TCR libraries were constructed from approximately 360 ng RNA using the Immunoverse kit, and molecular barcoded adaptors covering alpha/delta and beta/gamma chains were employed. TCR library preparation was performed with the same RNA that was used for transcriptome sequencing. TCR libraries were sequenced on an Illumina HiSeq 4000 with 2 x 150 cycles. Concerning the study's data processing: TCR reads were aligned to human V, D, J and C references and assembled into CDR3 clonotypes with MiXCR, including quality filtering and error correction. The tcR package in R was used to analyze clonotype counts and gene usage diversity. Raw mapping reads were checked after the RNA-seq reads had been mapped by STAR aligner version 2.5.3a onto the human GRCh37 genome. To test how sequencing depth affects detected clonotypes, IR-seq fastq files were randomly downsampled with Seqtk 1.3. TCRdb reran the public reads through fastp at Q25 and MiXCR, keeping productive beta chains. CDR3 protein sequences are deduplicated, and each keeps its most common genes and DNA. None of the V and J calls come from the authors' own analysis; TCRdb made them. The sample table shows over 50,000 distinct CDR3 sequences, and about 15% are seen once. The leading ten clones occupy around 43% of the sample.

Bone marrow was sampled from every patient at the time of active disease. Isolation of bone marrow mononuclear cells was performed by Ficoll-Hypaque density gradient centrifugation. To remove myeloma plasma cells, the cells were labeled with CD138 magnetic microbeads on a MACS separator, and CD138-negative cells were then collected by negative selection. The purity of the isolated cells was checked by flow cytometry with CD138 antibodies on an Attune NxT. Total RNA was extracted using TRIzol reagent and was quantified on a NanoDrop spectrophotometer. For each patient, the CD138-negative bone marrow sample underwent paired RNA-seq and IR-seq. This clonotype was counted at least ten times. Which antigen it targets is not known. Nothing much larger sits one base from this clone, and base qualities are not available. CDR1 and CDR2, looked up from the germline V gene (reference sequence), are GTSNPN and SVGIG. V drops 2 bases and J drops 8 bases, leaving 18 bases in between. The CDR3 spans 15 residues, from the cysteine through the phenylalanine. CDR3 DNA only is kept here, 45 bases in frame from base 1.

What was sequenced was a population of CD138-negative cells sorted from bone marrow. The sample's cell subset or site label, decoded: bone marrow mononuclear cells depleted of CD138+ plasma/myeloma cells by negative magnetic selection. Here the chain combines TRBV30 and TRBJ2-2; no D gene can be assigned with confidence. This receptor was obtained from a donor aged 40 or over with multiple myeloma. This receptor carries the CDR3 CAWSRPGFNRGELFF. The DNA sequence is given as TGTGCCTGGAGTCGCCCCGGGTTTAATCGGGGGGAGCTGTTTTTT.